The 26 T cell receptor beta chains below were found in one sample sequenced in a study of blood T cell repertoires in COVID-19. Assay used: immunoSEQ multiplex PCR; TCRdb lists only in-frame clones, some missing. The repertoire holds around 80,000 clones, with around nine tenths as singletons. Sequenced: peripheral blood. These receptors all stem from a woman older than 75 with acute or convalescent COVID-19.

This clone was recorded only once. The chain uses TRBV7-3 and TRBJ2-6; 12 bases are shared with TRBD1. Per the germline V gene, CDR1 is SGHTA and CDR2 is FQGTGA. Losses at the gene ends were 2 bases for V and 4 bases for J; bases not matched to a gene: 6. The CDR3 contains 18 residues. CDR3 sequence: CASSLGGQGAQGANVLTF. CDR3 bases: TGTGCCAGCAGCTTAGGGGGACAGGGGGCGCAAGGGGCCAACGTCCTGACTTTC. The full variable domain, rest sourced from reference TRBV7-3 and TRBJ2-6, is GAGVSQTPSNKVTEKGKYVELRCDPISGHTALYWYRQSLGQGPEFLIYFQGTGAADDSGLPNDRFFAVRPEGSVSTLKIQRTERGDSAVYLCASSLGGQGAQGANVLTFGAGSRLTVL.

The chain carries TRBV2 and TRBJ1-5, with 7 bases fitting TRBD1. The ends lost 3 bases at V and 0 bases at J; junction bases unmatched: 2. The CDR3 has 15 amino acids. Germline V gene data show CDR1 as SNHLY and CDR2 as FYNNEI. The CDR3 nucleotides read TGTGCCAGCAGTGAGGACAGGAATAGCAATCAGCCCCAGCATTTT. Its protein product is CASSEDRNSNQPQHF.

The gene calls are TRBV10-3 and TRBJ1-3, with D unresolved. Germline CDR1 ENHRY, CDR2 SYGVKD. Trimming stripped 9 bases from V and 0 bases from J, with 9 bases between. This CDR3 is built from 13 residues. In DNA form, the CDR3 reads TGTGCCATGGGGAGTAACTCTGGAAACACCATATATTTT. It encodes CAMGSNSGNTIYF.

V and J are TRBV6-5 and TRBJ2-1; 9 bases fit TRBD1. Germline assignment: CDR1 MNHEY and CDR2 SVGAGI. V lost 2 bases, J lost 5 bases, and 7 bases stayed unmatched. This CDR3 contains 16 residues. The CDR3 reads CASSYPRGQGDNEQFF. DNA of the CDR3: TGTGCCAGCAGTTACCCCCGGGGACAGGGAGACAATGAGCAGTTCTTC.

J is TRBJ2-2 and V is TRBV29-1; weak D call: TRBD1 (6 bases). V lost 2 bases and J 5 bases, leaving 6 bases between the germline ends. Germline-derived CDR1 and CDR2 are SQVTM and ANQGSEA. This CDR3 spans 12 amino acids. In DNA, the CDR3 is TGCAGCGTTGAAAGGGGGACCGGGGAGCTGTTTTTT. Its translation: CSVERGTGELFF.

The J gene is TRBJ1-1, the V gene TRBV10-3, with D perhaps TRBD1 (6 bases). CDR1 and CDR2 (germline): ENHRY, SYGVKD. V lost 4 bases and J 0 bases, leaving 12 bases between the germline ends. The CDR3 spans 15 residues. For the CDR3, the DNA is TGTGCCATCAGTGTGTCAGGGGCCGTGAACACTGAAGCTTTCTTT. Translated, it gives CAISVSGAVNTEAFF.

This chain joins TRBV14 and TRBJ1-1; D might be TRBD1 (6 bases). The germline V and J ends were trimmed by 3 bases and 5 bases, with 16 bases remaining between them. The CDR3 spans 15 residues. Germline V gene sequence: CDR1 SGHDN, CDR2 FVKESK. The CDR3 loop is CASSHLTQGSTEAFF. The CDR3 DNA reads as TGTGCCAGCAGCCACCTGACACAGGGTTCTACTGAAGCTTTCTTT.

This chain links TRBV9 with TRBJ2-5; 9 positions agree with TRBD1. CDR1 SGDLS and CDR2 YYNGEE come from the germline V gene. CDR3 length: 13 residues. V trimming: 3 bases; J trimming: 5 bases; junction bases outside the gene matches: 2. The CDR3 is CASSGDREETQYF. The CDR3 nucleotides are TGTGCCAGCAGCGGGGACAGGGAGGAGACCCAGTACTTC. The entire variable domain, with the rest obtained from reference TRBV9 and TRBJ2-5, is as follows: DSGVTQTPKHLITATGQRVTLRCSPRSGDLSVYWYQQSLDQGLQFLIQYYNGEERAKGNILERFSAQQFPDLHSELNLSSLELGDSALYFCASSGDREETQYFGPGTRLLVL.

This CDR3 reads CASSQDVRRGGQADTQYF. The CDR3 DNA sequence: TGCGCCAGCAGCCAAGATGTCAGGCGGGGGGGCCAGGCAGATACGCAGTATTTT. This chain connects TRBV4-3 to TRBJ2-3, with 9 bases lining up with TRBD2. CDR3 length equals 18 residues. Trimming cost V 0 bases and J 4 bases; bases outside gene matches: 11. Per germline, CDR1 LGHNA and CDR2 YSLEER.

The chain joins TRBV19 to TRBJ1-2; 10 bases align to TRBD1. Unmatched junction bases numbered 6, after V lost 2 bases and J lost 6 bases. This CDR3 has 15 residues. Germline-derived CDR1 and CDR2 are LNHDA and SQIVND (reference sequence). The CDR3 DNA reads TGTGCCAGTAGTATAAGACAGGGGGCGCTCGATGGCTACACCTTC. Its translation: CASSIRQGALDGYTF.

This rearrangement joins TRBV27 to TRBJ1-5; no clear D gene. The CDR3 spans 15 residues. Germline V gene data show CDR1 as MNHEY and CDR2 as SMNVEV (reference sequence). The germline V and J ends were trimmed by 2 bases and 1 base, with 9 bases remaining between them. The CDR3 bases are TGTGCCAGCAGTTTAACGGGAGAGAGCAATCAGCCCCAGCATTTT. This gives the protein CASSLTGESNQPQHF.

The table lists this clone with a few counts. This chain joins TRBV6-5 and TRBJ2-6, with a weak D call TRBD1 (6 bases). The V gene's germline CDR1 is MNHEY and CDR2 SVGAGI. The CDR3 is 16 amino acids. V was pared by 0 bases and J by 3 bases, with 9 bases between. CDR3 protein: CASSYSTGNGANVLTF. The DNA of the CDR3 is TGTGCCAGCAGTTACTCAACAGGGAATGGGGCCAACGTCCTGACTTTC.

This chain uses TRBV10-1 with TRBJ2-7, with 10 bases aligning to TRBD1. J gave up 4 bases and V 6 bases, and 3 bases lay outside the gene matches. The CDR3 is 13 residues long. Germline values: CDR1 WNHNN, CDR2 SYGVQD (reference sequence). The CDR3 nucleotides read TGCGCCAGCAGCCGGGACAGGGGTTACGAGCAGTACTTC. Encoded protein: CASSRDRGYEQYF.

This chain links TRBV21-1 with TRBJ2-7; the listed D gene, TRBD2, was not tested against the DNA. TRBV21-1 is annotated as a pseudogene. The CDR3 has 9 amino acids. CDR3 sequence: CASRYEQYF. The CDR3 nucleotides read TGTGCCAGCCGCTACGAGCAGTACTTC.

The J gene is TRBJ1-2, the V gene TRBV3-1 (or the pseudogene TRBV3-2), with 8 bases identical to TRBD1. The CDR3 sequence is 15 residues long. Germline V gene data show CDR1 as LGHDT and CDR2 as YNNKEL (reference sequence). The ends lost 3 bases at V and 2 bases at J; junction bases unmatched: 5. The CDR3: CASSHDRGDNYGYTF. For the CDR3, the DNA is TGTGCCAGCAGCCACGACAGGGGCGACAACTATGGCTACACCTTC.

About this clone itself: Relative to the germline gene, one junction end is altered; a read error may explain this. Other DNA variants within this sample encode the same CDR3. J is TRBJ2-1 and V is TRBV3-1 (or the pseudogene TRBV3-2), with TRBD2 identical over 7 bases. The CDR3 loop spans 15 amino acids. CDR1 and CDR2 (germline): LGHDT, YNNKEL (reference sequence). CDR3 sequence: CASSQGSSGYNEQFF. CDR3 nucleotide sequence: TGTGCCAGCAGTCAAGGGTCTAGCGGTTACAATGAGCAGTTCTTC.

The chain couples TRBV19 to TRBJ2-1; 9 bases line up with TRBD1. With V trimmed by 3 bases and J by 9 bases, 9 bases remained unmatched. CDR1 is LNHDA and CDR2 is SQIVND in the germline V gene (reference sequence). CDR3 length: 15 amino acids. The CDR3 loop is CASSMVPTGGVEQFF. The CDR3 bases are TGTGCCAGTAGTATGGTTCCAACAGGGGGCGTTGAGCAGTTCTTC.

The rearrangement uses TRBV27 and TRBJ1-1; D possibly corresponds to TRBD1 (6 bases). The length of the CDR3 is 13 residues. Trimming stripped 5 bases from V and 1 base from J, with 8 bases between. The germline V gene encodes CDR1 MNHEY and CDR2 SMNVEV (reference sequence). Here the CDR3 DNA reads TGTGCCAGCAGTAACAGGGCGAACACTGAAGCTTTCTTT. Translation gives CASSNRANTEAFF.

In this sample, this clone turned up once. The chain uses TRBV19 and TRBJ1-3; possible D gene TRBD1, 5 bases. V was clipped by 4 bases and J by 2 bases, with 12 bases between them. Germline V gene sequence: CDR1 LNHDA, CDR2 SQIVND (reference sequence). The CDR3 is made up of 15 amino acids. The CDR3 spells CASSTNWGTGNTIYF. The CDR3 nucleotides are TGTGCCAGTAGTACAAACTGGGGCACTGGAAACACCATATATTTT. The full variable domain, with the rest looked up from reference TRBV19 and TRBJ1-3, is DGGITQSPKYLFRKEGQNVTLSCEQNLNHDAMYWYRQDPGQGLRLIYYSQIVNDFQKGDIAEGYSVSREKKESFPLTVTSAQKNPTAFYLCASSTNWGTGNTIYFGEGSWLTVV.

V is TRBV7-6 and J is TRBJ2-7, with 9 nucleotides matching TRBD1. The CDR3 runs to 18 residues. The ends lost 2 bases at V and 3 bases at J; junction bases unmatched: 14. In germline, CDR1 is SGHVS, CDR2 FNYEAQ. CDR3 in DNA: TGTGCCAGCAGCTTAAATGGACCACAGGGGGCACAACTCTACGAGCAGTACTTC. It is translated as CASSLNGPQGAQLYEQYF.

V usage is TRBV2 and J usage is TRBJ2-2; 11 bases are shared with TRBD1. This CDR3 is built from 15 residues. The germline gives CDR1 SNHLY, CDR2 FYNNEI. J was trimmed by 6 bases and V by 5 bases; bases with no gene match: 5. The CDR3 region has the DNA TGTGCCAGCAGTCCCCCGGGACAGGGGGCCGGGGAGCTGTTTTTT. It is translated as CASSPPGQGAGELFF.

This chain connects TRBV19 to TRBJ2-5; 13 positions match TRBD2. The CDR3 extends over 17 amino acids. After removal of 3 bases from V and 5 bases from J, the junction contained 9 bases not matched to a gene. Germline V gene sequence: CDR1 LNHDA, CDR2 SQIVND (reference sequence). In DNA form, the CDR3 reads TGTGCCAGTAGTATGAGGGCCGGGACTAGCGGGAAGGAGACCCAGTACTTC. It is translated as CASSMRAGTSGKETQYF.

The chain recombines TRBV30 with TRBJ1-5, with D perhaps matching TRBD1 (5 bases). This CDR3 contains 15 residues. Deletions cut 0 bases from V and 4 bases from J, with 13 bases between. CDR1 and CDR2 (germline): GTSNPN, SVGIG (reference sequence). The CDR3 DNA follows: TGTGCCTGGAGTGTACAAGGGCGGGGGAATCAGCCCCAGCATTTT. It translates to CAWSVQGRGNQPQHF.

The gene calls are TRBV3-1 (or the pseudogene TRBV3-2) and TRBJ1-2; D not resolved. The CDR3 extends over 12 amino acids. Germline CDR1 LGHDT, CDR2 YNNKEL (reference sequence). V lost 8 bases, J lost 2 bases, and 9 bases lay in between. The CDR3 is CASPENNYGYTF. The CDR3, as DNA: TGTGCCAGCCCGGAGAACAACTATGGCTACACCTTC.

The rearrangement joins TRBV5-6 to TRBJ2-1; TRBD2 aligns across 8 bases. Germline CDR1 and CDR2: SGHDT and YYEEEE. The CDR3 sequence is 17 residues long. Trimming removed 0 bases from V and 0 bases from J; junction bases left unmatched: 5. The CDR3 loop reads CASSLGGLAGSYNEQFF. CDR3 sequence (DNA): TGTGCCAGCAGCTTGGGAGGGCTAGCGGGCTCCTACAATGAGCAGTTCTTC.

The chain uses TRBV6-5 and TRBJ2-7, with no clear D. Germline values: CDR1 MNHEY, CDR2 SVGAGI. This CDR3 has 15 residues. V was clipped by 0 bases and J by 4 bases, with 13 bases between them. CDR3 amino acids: CASSYSNRLVYEQYF. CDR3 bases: TGTGCCAGCAGTTACTCGAATCGACTCGTTTACGAGCAGTACTTC.